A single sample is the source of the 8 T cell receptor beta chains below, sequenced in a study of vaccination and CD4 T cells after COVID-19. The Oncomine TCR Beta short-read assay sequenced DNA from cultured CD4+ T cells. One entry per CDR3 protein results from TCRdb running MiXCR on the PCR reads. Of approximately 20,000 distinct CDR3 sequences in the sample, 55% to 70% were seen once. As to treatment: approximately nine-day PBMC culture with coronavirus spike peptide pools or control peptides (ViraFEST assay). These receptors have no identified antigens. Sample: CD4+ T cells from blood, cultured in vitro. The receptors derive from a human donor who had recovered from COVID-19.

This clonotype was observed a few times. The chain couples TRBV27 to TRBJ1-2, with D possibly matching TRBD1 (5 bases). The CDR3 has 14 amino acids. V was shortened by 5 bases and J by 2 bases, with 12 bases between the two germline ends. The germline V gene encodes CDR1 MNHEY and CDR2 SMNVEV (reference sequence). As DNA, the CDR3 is TGTGCCAGCAGTGAGGGGCGGAAGAACTATGGCTACACCTTC. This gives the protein CASSEGRKNYGYTF.

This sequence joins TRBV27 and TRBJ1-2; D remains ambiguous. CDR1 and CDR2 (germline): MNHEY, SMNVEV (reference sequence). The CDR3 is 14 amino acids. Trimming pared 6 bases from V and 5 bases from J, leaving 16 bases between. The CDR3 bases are TGTGCCAGCAGCTCCTCCTTTGGCGATTATGGCTACACCTTC. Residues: CASSSSFGDYGYTF.

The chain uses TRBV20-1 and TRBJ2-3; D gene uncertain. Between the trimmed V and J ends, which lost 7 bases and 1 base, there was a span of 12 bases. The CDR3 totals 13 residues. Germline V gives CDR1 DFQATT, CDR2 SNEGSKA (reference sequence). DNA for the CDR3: TGCAGTGGTGGCTGGCAGGGCACAGATACGCAGTATTTT. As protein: CSGGWQGTDTQYF.

In nucleotides, the CDR3 is TGTGCCAGCACCCAAGCGGGAGGGTCCTATTCCTACGAGCAGTACTTC. Its translation is CASTQAGGSYSYEQYF. The V call is TRBV7-8, the J call TRBJ2-7; 10 bases map to TRBD2. Germline V gives CDR1 SGHVS, CDR2 FQNEAQ. CDR3 length equals 16 residues. Trimming removed 7 bases from V and 1 base from J; junction bases left unmatched: 10.

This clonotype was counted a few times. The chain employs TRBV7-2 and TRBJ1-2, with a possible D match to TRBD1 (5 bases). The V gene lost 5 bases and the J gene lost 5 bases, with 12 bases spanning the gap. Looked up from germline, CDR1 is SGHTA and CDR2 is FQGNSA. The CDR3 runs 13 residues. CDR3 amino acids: CASSPGPTYGYTF. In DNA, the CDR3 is TGTGCCAGCAGCCCGGGACCGACTTATGGCTACACCTTC.

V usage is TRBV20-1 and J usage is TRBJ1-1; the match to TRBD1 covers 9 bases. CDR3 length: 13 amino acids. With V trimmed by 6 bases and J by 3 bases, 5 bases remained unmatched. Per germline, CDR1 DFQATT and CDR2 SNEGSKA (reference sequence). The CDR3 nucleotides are TGCAGTGCGCTCGACAGGGGGGACACTGAAGCTTTCTTT. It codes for CSALDRGDTEAFF.

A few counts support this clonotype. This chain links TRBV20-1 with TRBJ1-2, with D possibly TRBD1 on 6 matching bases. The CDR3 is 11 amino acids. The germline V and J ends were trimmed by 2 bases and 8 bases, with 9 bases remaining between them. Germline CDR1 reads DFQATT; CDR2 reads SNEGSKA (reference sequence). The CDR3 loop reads CSARTGHGYTF. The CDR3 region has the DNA TGCAGTGCTAGAACAGGGCACGGCTACACCTTC.

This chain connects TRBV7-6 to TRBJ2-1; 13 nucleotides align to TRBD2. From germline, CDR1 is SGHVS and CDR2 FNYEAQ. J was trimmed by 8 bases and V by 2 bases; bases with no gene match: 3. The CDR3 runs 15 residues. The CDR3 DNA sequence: TGTGCCAGCAGCTTAACTAGCGGGAGGGCCCATGAGCAGTTCTTC. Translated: CASSLTSGRAHEQFF.